This TCR beta chain was documented in a study of cytomegalovirus exposure and HLA in healthy donors (dated by TCRdb to about 2017). Some background on the complete study: An earlier analysis of 587 of the donors reported about 290 Gb of sequence data and some 100 million unique TCR beta sequences from 150 million to 200 million T cells. An early release that covered several hundred HLA-typed donors contained approximately 300 gigabases of sequencing data and tens of millions of unique TCR sequences. Among the roughly 390 genotyped donors, under 90% belonged to the genetic ancestry cluster associated with self-reported Caucasian donors. The study aimed to test whether signatures of past pathogen exposure could be identified by cataloging public T cell receptors. The study profiled the T cell repertoires of about 720 subjects by immunosequencing and related them to cytomegalovirus serostatus. In addition to the first cohort of 650 to 750 subjects, a separate validation cohort of 130 or so different subjects was used. The study combined high-throughput TCR immunosequencing, statistical association of individual TCRs with disease status, and machine learning to predict cytomegalovirus infection status. A later analysis re-examined previously published TCR beta repertoires from 610 or so donors and added high-resolution HLA genotyping to investigate patterns of TCR occurrence. In the later analysis, no new phenotypic data were used to find candidate immune exposures; instead, reliance was placed on TCR beta sequences and their occurrence across donors. To decide whether each TCR beta V gene segment behaved as functional or pseudogenic, an earlier analysis of fewer than 750 of the donors relied on high-throughput TCR beta sequencing. Donor age, sex, ethnicity and CMV serostatus were compiled alongside the repertoire data. In a later genetic analysis, genome-wide SNP genotypes for about 55% of the roughly 700 donors were used, and that subset was treated as a discovery cohort. All discovery cohort repertoires had been generated using a single sequencing platform. Class I and class II HLA loci were covered by the typing at four-digit resolution. Typing coverage varied by locus: roughly 629-630 donors for A, B, C, DRB1 and DQB1; 500 to 550 for DQA1; about 600 for DPA1; more than 450 for DPB1. About five DR-DQ haplotypes were handled as single units for association and clustering because linkage in the cohort was strong. Among roughly 400 genotyped donors of the cohort, an average of about 240,000 unique TCR beta nucleotide sequences was sequenced per donor, of which 15% to 20% were non-productive.

Trimming takes 5 bases off V and 4 bases off J; junction bases not matched to a gene: 7. Reading from cysteine to phenylalanine, the CDR3 counts 16 amino acids. The read is trimmed to its CDR3 DNA, 48 bases read in frame from base 1. CDR1 SGHAT and CDR2 FQNNGV are derived from the germline V gene. In total, more than 500 healthy bone marrow donors made up the cohort. All cohort members were sampled while nominally healthy, although unrecorded immune exposures were likely present. The donor tested CMV seronegative and was one of the 352 seronegative cohort members. A peripheral blood sample was provided by each donor, and peripheral blood mononuclear cells were used for TCR beta sequencing. The Qiagen DNeasy Blood Extraction Kit was used to extract genomic DNA from the blood cell samples. The full study reports these points: A cluster of highly shared sequence variants was judged likely to represent a technical artifact of the sequencing pipeline. It was suggested by the authors that the approach could potentially be generalized to other disease states and immunological phenotypes. In vitro tests confirmed that a few of the cytomegalovirus-associated TCR beta chains recognize cytomegalovirus antigens. In a later analysis, the rate of TCR association differed among HLA loci, with DRB1 alleles having the most associated TCRs and HLA-C alleles having the fewest. For the cohort, immune exposure information was limited to CMV serostatus. The study listed 150 to 200 TCR beta chains as associated with cytomegalovirus. Linkage disequilibrium might explain the correlated functional status among segregating V segments, but an unknown experimental factor could not be excluded. In an earlier analysis of approximately 590 of the donors, most TCR beta V segments appeared in productive rearrangements about 87% or about 30% of the time, broadly matching IMGT annotations. HLA typing was unavailable for some donors at each locus, so association tests used only the typed subset. A further reported finding was that TCR beta sequences accurately predicted the HLA-A and HLA-B alleles for most subjects in the first cohort. Most TCR sequences were seen in very few donors, while some public TCRs were found in many individuals. Several of the top co-occurrence clusters appeared to be linked to parvovirus B19, influenza, CMV and Epstein-Barr virus, according to a later analysis. According to a later genetic analysis, donors in an Asian-associated ancestry cluster had fewer N-insertions in productive TCRs than the roughly 700-donor mean. In a later analysis, most CMV-associated TCR beta chains were found to appear HLA-restricted, with HLA associations seemingly driven largely by CMV exposure. In a later analysis, HLA-associated TCR beta chains showed more clonal expansion and lower generation probabilities than non-associated chains that were equally common. Some IMGT-functional V segments, including TRBV6-2 and TRBV6-3, could not be told apart with the 87-base-pair reads, so those segments were excluded. A later genetic analysis associated a missense DCLRE1C variant with V-gene and J-gene trimming of TCR beta chains, and an independent cohort replicated the association. A later analysis associated around 16,000 TCR beta sequences with specific HLA alleles at a false discovery rate of 0.05. In both the original and validation cohorts, the classifier was reported to diagnose cytomegalovirus status with high specificity and sensitivity. Because counts were too low, about 18 rarely observed V segments, including chromosome 9 orphons, were left out of the earlier analysis of roughly 600 of the donors. The cohort was sequenced for TCR beta chains only, and without alpha or paired-chain data the features that could be detected were limited. Sequencing depth was assumed to be roughly uniform across donors in the presence/absence analyses, though that assumption may not hold. When HLA alleles, especially DR and DQ, strongly co-occurred, attributing TCR associations to individual alleles was difficult.

This clone was seen just once. This receptor's antigen is unknown. Qualities for individual bases were not recorded, and no much larger clone is one base off. Receptor libraries were prepared by the immunoSEQ multiplex PCR assay. The multiplex PCR relied on a mix of 60 forward primers for TCR Vbeta segments and 13 reverse primers for TCR Jbeta segments. The CDR3 region of rearranged TCR beta genes was amplified from genomic DNA by a multiplex PCR assay. Amplified TCR beta libraries were sequenced as 87-base-pair reads on the Illumina HiSeq System. Regarding the original processing steps: A later analysis counted tens of millions of unique TCR beta chains across the 690 or so repertoires, and around 9.9 million of these chains were shared by at least two donors. Raw reads were error-corrected and collapsed into unique sequences with a nearest-neighbor algorithm that merged closely related sequences to remove PCR and sequencing errors. To assign V, D and J gene segments, CDR3 sequences were aligned to IMGT reference sequences. For a sequence to be retained, a match of at least six nucleotides to both a V gene segment and a J gene segment was required. A rearrangement was called productive if the CDR3 had no stop codons and remained in frame with V and J, and every other rearrangement was called non-productive. Following IMGT convention, CDR3 was defined as the stretch from the second conserved V-encoded cysteine to the conserved J-encoded phenylalanine. The earlier analysis of about 570 of the donors excluded any sequence lacking an unambiguous match to a single V gene segment. In an earlier analysis of some 590 of the donors, a V segment was called functional when productive rearrangements were above 56.7%, and segregating when the standard deviation between donors exceeded 5%. A statistical classification framework was built to diagnose cytomegalovirus status from the catalog of TCR beta chain sequences. A later analysis assigned V and J genes by comparing TCR nucleotide sequences with IMGT/GENE-DB human TR gene sequences. A later analysis assigned CDR3 sequences and most-parsimonious VDJ recombination scenarios with the TCRdist pipeline. In a later analysis, each TCR beta chain was defined by its CDR3 amino acid sequence together with its V-gene family, and reads lacking a unique V-gene family were excluded. In a later analysis, several hundred highly shared, low-generation-probability nucleotide sequences were removed to address suspected cross-contamination and a sequencing artifact. In a later analysis, a clonal expansion index for each public chain was calculated from normalized within-repertoire ranks of inferred template counts. A later analysis computed generation probabilities with a VDJ recombination model fitted to out-of-frame rearrangements, and checked the results against IGoR. Hypergeometric tests were used in a later analysis to score TCR-TCR, TCR-HLA and TCR-CMV co-occurrence, with a repertoire-size bias correction applied to the TCR pairs. A later analysis estimated false discovery rates by permuting HLA or CMV assignments 20 times. A later analysis grouped co-occurring TCRs with DBSCAN, adding TCRdist sequence similarity when clustering within HLA-allele-positive subsets. For co-occurrence clustering, repertoires with fewer than 30,000 or more than 120,000 public chains were excluded, along with 4 to 6 repertoires with anomalous nucleotide sharing. TCRdb limited this immuneACCESS table to in-frame rearrangements with V and J called. A share of clones is missing; checked studies link under half to unresolved V genes, and the rest is unexplained. From that table come the V and J calls and clone size; the DNA was used to work out D and trimming. This sample holds about 160,000 clones; almost 80% were observed only once. The leading ten clones occupy approximately 1.3% of the sample.

In this chain, TRBV11-2 is recombined with TRBJ2-1; 11 central bases correspond to TRBD1. The specimen was PBMCs. The TCR comes from a man aged 25-45 years in good health and CMV-seronegative. The DNA is as follows: TGTGCCAGCAGCGCCGGGACAGGGGGTCGATACAATGAGCAGTTCTTC. Its coded protein is CASSAGTGGRYNEQFF.